This T cell receptor beta chain was recovered during a study of tumor-infiltrating lymphocytes in primary liver carcinoma (dated by TCRdb to 2016 to 2017). Background on the whole study: Between late 2015 and March 2016, about 5 patients in China with histopathologically diagnosed primary liver carcinoma had their tumors surgically resected. Of the five patients, three men and two women aged 30 to 69 years, four had hepatocellular carcinoma and one had combined HCC and intrahepatic cholangiocarcinoma. High reproducibility was observed for the technical replicate repertoires, with mean shared-clone rates approximately 0.9 and correlation coefficients above 0.98. The study combined TCRbeta repertoire sequencing, expression microarrays and whole-exome sequencing across five regions of each liver tumor, with adjacent normal tissue and blood. A total of 35 or so specimens from 5 patients underwent TCRbeta repertoire sequencing, comprising about 25 tumor regions, 5 adjacent noncancerous liver tissues and 5 peripheral blood samples. Each sample produced roughly 3.65 to 7.5 million productive TCRbeta reads, and read depth showed no significant difference between tissue types. Tumors of the five patients were stage T1-T3 N0M0 with maximum diameters of 4.2 to 10 cm. Here is what the overall study found, with its caveats: Because only the TCR beta chain was sequenced and unpaired alpha chains were not captured, true repertoire diversity is likely underestimated. Bulk unsorted samples precluded comparing CD4+ and CD8+ T cell repertoires. The top 250 clones accounted for a significantly greater share of the repertoire in tumors than in blood (p = 0.039). With just a few patients in the study, the authors point out that the findings should be validated in a larger study. Repertoire overlap was higher between tumor regions (mean roughly 35%) than tumor-adjacent (17%) or tumor-blood (approximately 15%) pairs, consistent with antigen-driven expansion.

CDR1 and CDR2, per the germline V gene, are SGHNT and YENEEA. The CDR3 is 15 residues long, ends included. Only the CDR3 portion is preserved as DNA: 45 bases, with reading frame beginning at the first base. In the case of this clonotype: Its antigen is unknown. Lacking the conserved final phenylalanine or tryptophan, this CDR3 likely reflects a read error.

Using a constant-region primer and ProtoScript II reverse transcriptase, TCRbeta-specific cDNA was reverse-transcribed from 500 ng total RNA. The TCRbeta libraries were prepared through three rounds of nested multiplex PCR following a slightly modified ARM-PCR procedure. Each of the first two PCR rounds ran for about 10 cycles and used multiplex TRBV1-TRBV30 forward primers together with a Cbeta reverse primer. Sample barcodes and Illumina adapters were added in a final 25-cycle PCR using Deep VentR polymerase. Before sequencing, amplicons of 200-500 bp were gel-purified using a QIAquick gel extraction kit. TCRbeta amplicons were sequenced on an Illumina HiSeq 2500 with 250-bp paired-end reads. The authors processed their data as follows. Trimmomatic v0.33 was used to quality-trim the reads, and FLASH v1.2.11 was used to merge paired reads so that full CDR3 sequences could be recovered. MiGEC v1.2.1b assigned V, D and J germline segments to the rearranged TCRbeta sequences. VDJtools v1.0.0 computed clonotype statistics and Shannon-Wiener diversity indices. To cut down on sampling bias, every analysis after diversity analysis relied on just the 250 most abundant clonotypes from each sample. The public reads were run again by TCRdb, first through fastp at Q25 and then through MiXCR, and only productive beta chains were kept. Duplicate CDR3 protein sequences are folded into a single record with the most common DNA and genes. Here the V and J calls rest on TCRdb's processing, not on the authors' analysis. This sample holds about 320,000 distinct CDR3 sequences; about 60% were observed only once. The ten largest clones represent roughly 9% of the sample.

Blood RNA was extracted from unsorted whole blood using TRIzol reagent, and germline DNA was obtained with the DNeasy Blood & Tissue kit. At the time of sampling, the patients had chronic HBV infection and had not received any treatment. Before surgery, approximately 4.3 milliliters of peripheral blood were drawn into K2EDTA tubes. The chain uses TRBV11-3 and TRBJ2-3; 8 central bases correspond to TRBD1. The clonotype originates from a man aged 40-49 years with primary liver carcinoma and hepatitis B virus infection. The sequencing sample was made of peripheral blood. The nucleotides read TGTGTCAGCAGCTTAGGGGGGACAGGCCCAGATACGCAGTATTCT. Translation gives CVSSLGGTGPDTQYS.